This TCR beta chain was captured in a study of T cell responses to AZD1222 COVID-19 vaccine (dated by TCRdb to about 2021). Concerning the study at large: AZD1222 recipients given second doses at about 4 weeks or at about 12 weeks were pooled, since spike-specific TCR depth and breadth were not found to differ between the two schedules. A total of around 240 trial participants underwent TCR sequencing, of whom about 210 had received two doses of AZD1222 and 26 had received two doses of the MenACWY control vaccine. Trial participants were enrolled by age into subgroups of 18-55, 56-69 and 70-plus years, and roughly 160, 29 and 62 TCR-sequenced participants, respectively, were included in these subgroups. Summary of the overall study and its limitations: Because no day 14 peak-response samples were available, the repertoires could be characterized only after the peak T cell response. Reportedly, close to half of the unique spike-specific TCRs recognized epitopes lying outside the regions that are mutated in the B.1.351 and B.1.1.7 variants. Participants were mostly white British, with more females than males. The authors suggested clonal diversity may have been underestimated. Spike-specific TCR breadth and depth rose significantly after two AZD1222 doses compared with day 0 and with MenACWY recipients. Conclusions about previously exposed vaccinees were limited because only a handful of AZD1222 recipients were SARS-CoV-2 seropositive at baseline. The 56-69-year group was small, and its depth increase did not reach significance, likely because of low power. The vaccine-associated CD4 TCRs covered the entire spike protein, and the dominant responses fell in regions 160-218 and 743-854.

The label giving this sample's time point can be read as: baseline before first vaccination. Vaccinee samples were obtained from the UK trials COV001 and COV002, which included a single-blind randomized controlled phase 2/3 trial of AZD1222 (ChAdOx1 nCoV-19) in healthy adults. For TCRbeta chain sequencing, PBMC samples were collected from trial participants at day 0 and at day 28 after the second dose. The CDR3 regions of human TCRbeta chains were analyzed by immunosequencing. On the study's bioinformatics: Repertoire TCRs were checked for matches against a reference library of SARS-CoV-2-specific TCRs that had been generated using the MIRA antigen-specificity platform. Breadth was defined as the fraction of unique TCRs that were SARS-CoV-2-associated. Depth was defined as the fraction of total T cells that were SARS-CoV-2-associated. Each spike-specific TCR was assigned to its reactive spike region and to a CD4 or CD8 class using the MIRA data. Log10-transformed breadth and depth values were compared by one-way ANOVA with Sidak's multiple comparisons tests. TCRdb re-hosts the immuneACCESS table, in-frame sequences only. Its copies lack some clones; in the studies checked, an unresolved V gene accounts for under half of them, and the cause for the rest is not known. The DNA gave D and trimming, while V, J and clone size come from that table. This sample gives about 150,000 clones in total; 75% to 95% of them show up just once. The ten most abundant clones make up 1.5% to 2% of the sample.

About this clone: What antigen it recognizes has not been identified. Base qualities are not at hand, and no much larger clone is one base apart.

The receptor's source is an adult in good health. The sequenced sample was peripheral blood, obtained on day 0 of AZD1222 vaccination.

The CDR3 region reads CASSLQGHRNEKLFF. The nucleotide sequence reads TGTGCCAGCAGCTTGCAGGGACACCGTAATGAAAAACTGTTTTTT. The chain is made from TRBV5-8 and TRBJ1-4, with a weak D call of TRBD1 (6 bases match). Including the terminal cysteine and phenylalanine, the CDR3 comprises 15 residues. The entry retains the CDR3 DNA only, 45 bases that are in frame from base 1. The germline V gene encodes CDR1 SGHTS and CDR2 YDEGEE. V loses 1 base, J loses 4 bases, and the germline ends lie 11 bases apart.